This T cell receptor (beta chain) appears in the sequencing data of a study of blood T cell repertoires in COVID-19. Study-wide context: The United States, Italy and Spain were the sources of the acute and convalescent COVID-19 samples.

The J segment lost 5 bases and the V segment lost 5 bases, leaving 9 bases of the junction unmatched. CDR3 length: 14 residues. The germline V gene encodes CDR1 MDHEN and CDR2 SYDVKM. The age range of participants was about 18 to 100 years, with residence in 20 to 25 US areas. Clones were sequenced by immunoSEQ multiplex PCR, and TCRdb holds only the in-frame ones, with some missing. The data show roughly 180,000 clones, with 65% to 85% seen just once and approximately 5.1% held by the top ten. The sequence was collected from a middle-aged woman with acute COVID-19. Source material: PBMCs or T cells enriched from blood (not recorded which). This chain connects TRBV28 to TRBJ2-7; 7 bases align to TRBD1. CDR3 bases: TGTGCCAGCAGTCCATTGACAGGGCCCAACGAGCAGTACTTC. It codes for CASSPLTGPNEQYF.